This record covers a single T cell receptor beta chain. The antigen is unknown. The data were taken from a study of shared clonotypes between healthy human individuals. Study outcomes and limitations: Generally, estimated richness proved larger in naive subsets than it did in memory subsets. An effect of sequencing depth on clonotype sharing among donors was expected.

Sequencing used immunoSEQ multiplex PCR; TCRdb keeps in-frame clones, though not all of them. Of over 2 million clones detected, around 95% appear once; the ten largest clones hold more than 0.1%. The CDR3 contains 14 residues. Germline CDR1 SNHLY, CDR2 FYNNEI. Trimming left V 1 base short and J 5 bases short, with 10 bases between. Sequencing input: naive CD4+ T cells sorted from blood. Subset of the sample: CD45RA+ positively selected. This receptor was identified in a man aged 18 to 35 in good health. This sequence joins TRBV2 and TRBJ2-3, with D possibly being TRBD1 (5 bases). The CDR3 nucleotides are TGTGCCAGCAGTGAAGAGGGGTTGGGAGATACGCAGTATTTT. Encoded protein: CASSEEGLGDTQYF.